Below, 25 T cell receptor beta chains from the same sample are listed, as sequenced in a study of blood T cells in healthy people across ages. Alongside a J-beta primer mix, a sample-barcoded 5' primer served in a second PCR lasting 7 to 11 cycles. One entry per CDR3 protein results from TCRdb running MiXCR on the 5' RACE reads. The table includes 710,000 or so distinct CDR3 sequences, 22% detected once. Sequencing was done on a sample of blood. These receptors all stem from a man in his sixties or seventies in good health.

Only a few counts were recorded for this clonotype. V is TRBV13 and J is TRBJ2-7, with 10 positions matching TRBD2. J gave up 7 bases and V 0 bases, and 12 bases lay outside the gene matches. The CDR3 runs to 17 residues. CDR1 PRHDT and CDR2 FYEKMQ come from the germline V gene (reference sequence). The CDR3 nucleotides read TGTGCCAGCAGCTTAGGCCAGGGACTAGCGTCGTTCGGGGAGCAGTACTTC. Translation gives CASSLGQGLASFGEQYF.

A few counts support this clonotype. The chain joins TRBV12-3 or TRBV12-4 to TRBJ2-1; D remains unclear. This CDR3 has 14 residues. V lost 2 bases, J lost 8 bases, and 13 bases lay in between. CDR3 sequence reads: CASSLSIPLDEQFF. In DNA, the CDR3 is TGTGCCAGCAGTTTATCCATTCCGTTGGATGAGCAGTTCTTC.

This clonotype was seen a few times. This CDR3 is CSARDRGRPSDYGYTF. The CDR3 DNA reads as TGCAGTGCTAGAGACCGGGGCAGGCCCAGTGACTATGGCTACACCTTC. The chain has TRBV20-1 and TRBJ1-2, with D possibly TRBD1 on 5 matching bases. Trimming stripped 0 bases from V and 3 bases from J, with 17 bases between. Looked up from germline, CDR1 is DFQATT and CDR2 is SNEGSKA (reference sequence). The CDR3 consists of 16 residues.

This clonotype was detected a few times. This sequence joins TRBV4-3 and TRBJ2-4; 10 bases align to TRBD2. The V segment lost 1 base and the J segment 0 bases; nucleotides outside the gene matches: 9. The V gene's germline CDR1 is LGHNA and CDR2 YSLEER. This CDR3 region has 19 residues. The CDR3 spells CASSQVGLAGALAKNIQYF. The DNA of the CDR3 is TGCGCCAGCAGCCAAGTCGGGCTAGCGGGAGCCTTAGCCAAAAACATTCAGTACTTC.

This clonotype was counted only a few times. This chain connects TRBV5-1 to TRBJ2-2; D is tentatively TRBD1 or TRBD2 (5 bases each). This CDR3 has 17 amino acids. The V end was cut by 1 base, the J end by 4 bases, with 17 bases between. CDR1 and CDR2 from the germline V gene are SGHRS and YFSETQ. The chain's CDR3 is CASSLFDFGASTGELFF. In DNA form, the CDR3 reads TGCGCCAGCAGCTTGTTCGACTTCGGGGCATCCACCGGGGAGCTGTTTTTT.

This clonotype came up a few times. The J gene is TRBJ2-3, the V gene TRBV3-1; the match to TRBD1 covers 7 bases. V was clipped by 0 bases and J by 3 bases; unmatched bases: 9. The CDR3 consists of 17 residues. Germline loops: CDR1 LGHDT, CDR2 YNNKEL (reference sequence). In DNA, the CDR3 is TGTGCCAGCAGCCAAGAAGGATTCAGCAGGGGGACAGATACGCAGTATTTT. It yields the protein CASSQEGFSRGTDTQYF.

The gene calls are TRBV12-5 and TRBJ2-3, with D unclear. The CDR3 loop spans 13 amino acids. Trimming left V 0 bases short and J 4 bases short, with 5 bases between. The V gene's germline CDR1 is LGHNT and CDR2 FRNRAP. CDR3 region: CASGLVNSDTQYF. Written as DNA, the CDR3 is TGTGCTAGTGGTTTGGTAAACTCAGATACGCAGTATTTT.

This clonotype was recorded many times. The V and J genes are TRBV5-1 and TRBJ1-5; D is uncertain. V lost 3 bases, J lost 4 bases, and 8 bases lay in between. The CDR3 loop spans 13 amino acids. Germline values: CDR1 SGHRS, CDR2 YFSETQ. The DNA of the CDR3 is TGCGCCAGCAGCTCGGACGGGAATCAGCCCCAGCATTTT. Its translation is CASSSDGNQPQHF.

CDR3 nucleotide sequence: TGCAGTGCTACCCAGGGAGACGAAAAACTGTTTTTT. Its protein is CSATQGDEKLFF. This chain joins TRBV20-1 and TRBJ1-4; D might be TRBD1 (5 bases). Trimming shortened V by 4 bases and J by 8 bases, and 11 bases separated the two germline ends. Germline CDR1 is DFQATT and CDR2 is SNEGSKA (reference sequence). The CDR3 spans 12 residues.

CDR3 in DNA: TGTGCCATCAGGCCGGGACAGGGTGACGATACGCAGTATTTT. Translated, it gives CAIRPGQGDDTQYF. J is TRBJ2-3 and V is TRBV10-3; 9 bases fit TRBD1. The germline CDR1 and CDR2 sequences are ENHRY and SYGVKD. The CDR3 loop spans 14 amino acids. V was pared by 6 bases and J by 6 bases, with 7 bases of the junction left unmatched.

The gene calls are TRBV20-1 and TRBJ1-1, with D maybe TRBD1 (6 bases). This CDR3 is 13 amino acids long. The germline V gene encodes CDR1 DFQATT and CDR2 SNEGSKA (reference sequence). V was clipped by 7 bases and J by 12 bases, with 24 bases between them. CDR3 amino acids: CSVPPQGLGITFF. Written as DNA, the CDR3 is TGCAGTGTCCCCCCCCAGGGGCTAGGGATTACTTTCTTT.

This clonotype was observed once. V is TRBV12-3 or TRBV12-4 and J is TRBJ2-3; TRBD2 matches 10 bases. This CDR3 has 16 amino acids. The J segment lost 4 bases and the V segment lost 6 bases, leaving 10 bases of the junction unmatched. For the CDR3, the DNA is TGTGCCAGCAGCCCGTCGCCTAGCGGGGGATCAGATACGCAGTATTTT. Translated: CASSPSPSGGSDTQYF.

V is TRBV4-1 and J is TRBJ2-3, with 11 bases identical to TRBD2. Germline-derived CDR1 and CDR2 are MGHRA and YSYEKL. V was pared by 0 bases and J by 3 bases, with 8 bases of the junction left unmatched. The length of the CDR3 is 18 residues. The CDR3 reads CASSQDEASGGFTDTQYF. The CDR3 DNA is TGCGCCAGCAGCCAAGATGAAGCTAGCGGGGGGTTTACAGATACGCAGTATTTT.

This clonotype was detected a few times. The rearrangement joins TRBV20-1 to TRBJ1-2, with 7 bases identical to TRBD1. CDR3 length: 12 residues. Germline V gene sequence: CDR1 DFQATT, CDR2 SNEGSKA (reference sequence). Trimming took 6 bases from V and 6 from J; bases not matched to a gene: 7. CDR3 bases: TGCAGTGCCCCGGACAGGCCTAATGGCTACACCTTC. Protein sequence: CSAPDRPNGYTF.

The table lists this clonotype with a few counts. V and J are TRBV6-6 and TRBJ1-3, with unresolved D. Germline loops: CDR1 MNHNY, CDR2 SVGAGI (reference sequence). Between the trimmed V and J ends, which lost 6 bases and 6 bases, there was a span of 21 bases. The CDR3 is 16 amino acids. CDR3 coding DNA: TGTGCCAGCAGCCCCGGTTTAGGAGGAGGAGAAAACACCATATATTTT. Translation gives CASSPGLGGGENTIYF.

The J gene is TRBJ1-5, the V gene TRBV5-5; weak D call: TRBD1 (5 bases). The CDR3 runs 16 residues. Trimming removed 2 bases from V and 6 bases from J, with 18 bases in between. Per the germline V gene, CDR1 is SGHKS and CDR2 is YYEKEE (reference sequence). In DNA, the CDR3 is TGTGCCAGCAGCTTCGACGCGGCCGGGGGAGCTCAGCCCCAGCATTTT. Its translation is CASSFDAAGGAQPQHF.

The CDR3 sequence: CASSFRGQGEQFF. Here the CDR3 DNA reads TGTGCCAGCAGTTTTAGGGGTCAGGGTGAGCAGTTCTTC. This rearrangement joins TRBV25-1 to TRBJ2-1; D is possibly TRBD1 (5 bases). This CDR3 contains 13 residues. Germline lookup yields CDR1 MGHDK and CDR2 SYGVNS. The germline V and J ends were trimmed by 5 bases and 9 bases, with 14 bases remaining between them.

A few counts support this clonotype. J is TRBJ2-3 and V is TRBV29-1; 11 bases are shared with TRBD2. The CDR3 runs to 16 residues. CDR1 is SQVTM, CDR2 ANQGSEA, per germline. J lost 0 bases, V lost 7 bases, and 9 bases had no gene match. CDR3 in amino acids: CSARGTSGPSTDTQYF. The CDR3 DNA sequence: TGCAGCGCAAGGGGGACTAGCGGTCCTAGCACAGATACGCAGTATTTT.

V and J are TRBV11-2 and TRBJ2-2; D may be TRBD2 (5 bases). Germline-derived CDR1 and CDR2 are SGHAT and FQNNGV. V was trimmed by 5 bases and J by 4 bases, leaving 8 bases between them. The CDR3 length is 13 residues. The CDR3 sequence: CASSGLFTGELFF. The CDR3 nucleotides read TGTGCCAGCAGCGGACTTTTCACCGGGGAGCTGTTTTTT.

This chain connects TRBV14 to TRBJ2-2, with D unresolved. The CDR3 is made up of 17 amino acids. CDR1 and CDR2 (germline): SGHDN, FVKESK. V dropped 1 base and J dropped 1 base, with 13 bases sitting between them. This CDR3 is CASSQGIRWMNTGELFF. Here the CDR3 DNA reads TGTGCCAGCAGCCAAGGGATAAGGTGGATGAACACCGGGGAGCTGTTTTTT.

This rearrangement joins TRBV7-9 to TRBJ2-4, with D maybe TRBD2 (6 bases). Trimming left V 0 bases short and J 6 bases short, with 12 bases between. The CDR3 has 15 residues. CDR1 and CDR2 (germline): SEHNR, FQNEAQ (reference sequence). CDR3 region: CASSLARGLINIQYF. The CDR3 nucleotides read TGTGCCAGCAGCTTAGCGAGGGGACTCATAAACATTCAGTACTTC.

The gene calls are TRBV20-1 and TRBJ1-5; 11 bases are a match to TRBD1. Germline V gene sequence: CDR1 DFQATT, CDR2 SNEGSKA (reference sequence). Trimming at V came to 4 bases and at J to 5 bases, leaving 4 bases not matched to a gene. The CDR3 consists of 14 residues. For the CDR3, the DNA is TGCAGTGCTACCGGGACAGGGGGGGATCAGCCCCAGCATTTT. Translated, it gives CSATGTGGDQPQHF.

This clonotype was observed a handful of times. The V gene is TRBV29-1, the J gene TRBJ2-5; no firm D call. The DNA end favors TRBJ2-1, so the J call may be wrong. The CDR3 covers 13 residues. Per the germline V gene, CDR1 is SQVTM and CDR2 is ANQGSEA. As DNA, the CDR3 is TGCAGCGTTGCATATTTTGGCGGCGATGAGCAGTTCTTC. It is translated as CSVAYFGGDEQFF.

This rearrangement joins TRBV28 to TRBJ2-5; TRBD1 is a possible D gene (5 bases). The J call is in doubt because the DNA end fits TRBJ2-7 better. Germline values: CDR1 MDHEN, CDR2 SYDVKM. This CDR3 region has 14 residues. As DNA, the CDR3 is TGTGCCAGCAGTTTCAGGGCAGGGTACTACGAGCAGTACTTC. It codes for CASSFRAGYYEQYF.

This clonotype has at least ten counts. This chain links TRBV14 with TRBJ1-6, with D uncertain. The V end was cut by 4 bases, the J end by 5 bases, with 12 bases between. The length of the CDR3 is 15 residues. Per the germline V gene, CDR1 is SGHDN and CDR2 is FVKESK. The CDR3 here is CASSLWTPNNSPLHF. The DNA of the CDR3 is TGTGCCAGCAGCCTCTGGACCCCCAATAATTCACCCCTCCACTTT.